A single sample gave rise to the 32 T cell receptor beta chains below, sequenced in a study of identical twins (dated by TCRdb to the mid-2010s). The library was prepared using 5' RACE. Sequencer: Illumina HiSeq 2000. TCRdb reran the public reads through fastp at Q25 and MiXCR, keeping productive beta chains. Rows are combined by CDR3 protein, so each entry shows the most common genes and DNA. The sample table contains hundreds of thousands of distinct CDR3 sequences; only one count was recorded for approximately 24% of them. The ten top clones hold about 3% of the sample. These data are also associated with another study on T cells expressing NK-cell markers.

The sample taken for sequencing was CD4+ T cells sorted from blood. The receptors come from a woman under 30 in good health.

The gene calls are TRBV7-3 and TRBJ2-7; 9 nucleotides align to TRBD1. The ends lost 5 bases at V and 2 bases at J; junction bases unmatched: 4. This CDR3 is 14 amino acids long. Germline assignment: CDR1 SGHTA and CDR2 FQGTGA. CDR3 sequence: CASSPQGATYEQYF. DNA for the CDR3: TGTGCCAGCAGCCCACAGGGGGCCACCTACGAGCAGTACTTC.

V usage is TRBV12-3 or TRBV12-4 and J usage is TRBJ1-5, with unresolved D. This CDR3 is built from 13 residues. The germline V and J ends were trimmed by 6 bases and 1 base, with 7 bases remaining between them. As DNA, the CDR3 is TGTGCCAGCAGGGACCTCAGCAATCAGCCCCAGCATTTT. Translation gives CASRDLSNQPQHF.

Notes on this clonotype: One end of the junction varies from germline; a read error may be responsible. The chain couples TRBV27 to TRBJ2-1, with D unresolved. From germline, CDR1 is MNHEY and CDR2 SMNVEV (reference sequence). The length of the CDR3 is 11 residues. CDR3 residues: CASSMASQLVF. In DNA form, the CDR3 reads TGTGCCAGCTCGATGGCCTCTCAGCTTGTCTTC.

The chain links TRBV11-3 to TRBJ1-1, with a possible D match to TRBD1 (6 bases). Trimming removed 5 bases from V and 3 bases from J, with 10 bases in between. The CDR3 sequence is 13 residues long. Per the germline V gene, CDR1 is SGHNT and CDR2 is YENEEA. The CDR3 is CASSGHRDTEAFF. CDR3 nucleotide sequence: TGTGCCAGCAGCGGCCACAGGGACACTGAAGCTTTCTTT.

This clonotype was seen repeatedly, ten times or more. The CDR3 loop reads CASSPPPNTEAFF. The CDR3 DNA follows: TGTGCCAGCAGTCCGCCTCCGAACACTGAAGCTTTCTTT. This sequence joins TRBV12-3 or TRBV12-4 and TRBJ1-1; no definite D call. This CDR3 spans 13 amino acids. V was shortened by 5 bases and J by 1 base, with 8 bases between the two germline ends.

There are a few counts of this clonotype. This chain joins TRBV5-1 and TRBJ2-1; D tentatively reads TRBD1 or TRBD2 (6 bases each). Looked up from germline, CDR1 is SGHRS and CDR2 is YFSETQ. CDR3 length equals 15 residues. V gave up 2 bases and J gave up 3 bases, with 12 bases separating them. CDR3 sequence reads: CASSLGGTIYNEQFF. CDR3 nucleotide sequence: TGCGCCAGCAGCTTAGGCGGGACAATCTACAATGAGCAGTTCTTC.

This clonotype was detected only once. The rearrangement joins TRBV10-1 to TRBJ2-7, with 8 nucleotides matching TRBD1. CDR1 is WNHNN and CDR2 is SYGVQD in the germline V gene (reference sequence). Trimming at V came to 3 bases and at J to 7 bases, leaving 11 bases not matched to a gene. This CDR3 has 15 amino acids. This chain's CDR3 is CASSDHGQGWREQYF. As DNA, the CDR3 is TGCGCCAGCAGTGACCACGGACAGGGTTGGAGGGAGCAGTACTTC.

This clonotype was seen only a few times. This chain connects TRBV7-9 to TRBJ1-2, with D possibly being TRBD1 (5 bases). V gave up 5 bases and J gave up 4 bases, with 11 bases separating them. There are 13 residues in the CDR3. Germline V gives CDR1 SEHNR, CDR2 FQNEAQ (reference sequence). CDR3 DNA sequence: TGTGCCAGCAGCGGGGACGGCTTCTATGGCTACACCTTC. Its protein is CASSGDGFYGYTF. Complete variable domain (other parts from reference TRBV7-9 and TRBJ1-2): DTGVSQNPRHKITKRGQNVTFRCDPISEHNRLYWYRQTLGQGPEFLTYFQNEAQLEKSRLLSDRFSAERPKGSFSTLEIQRTEQGDSAMYLCASSGDGFYGYTFGSGTRLTVV.

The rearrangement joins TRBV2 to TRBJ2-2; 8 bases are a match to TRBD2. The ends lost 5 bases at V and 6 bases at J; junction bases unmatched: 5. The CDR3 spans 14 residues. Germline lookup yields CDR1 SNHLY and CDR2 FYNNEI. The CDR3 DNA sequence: TGTGCCAGCAGTACGAGCGGGGGACCCGGGGAGCTGTTTTTT. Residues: CASSTSGGPGELFF.

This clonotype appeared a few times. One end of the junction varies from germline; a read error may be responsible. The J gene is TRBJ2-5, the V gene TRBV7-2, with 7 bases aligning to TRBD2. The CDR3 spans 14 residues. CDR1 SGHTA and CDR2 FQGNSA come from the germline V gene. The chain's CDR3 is CASSLAPQSSSGVF. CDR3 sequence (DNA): TGTGCCAGCAGCTTAGCGCCACAATCAAGCAGCGGGGTATTC.

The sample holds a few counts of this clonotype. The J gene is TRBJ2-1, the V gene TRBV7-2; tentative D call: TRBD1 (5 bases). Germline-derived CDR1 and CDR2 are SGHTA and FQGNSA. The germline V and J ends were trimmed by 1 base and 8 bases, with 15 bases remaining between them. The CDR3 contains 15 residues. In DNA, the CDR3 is TGTGCCAGCAGCTTAGGTAGGGGCATGGGATATGAGCAGTTCTTC. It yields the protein CASSLGRGMGYEQFF.

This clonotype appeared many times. CDR3 bases: TGTGCCAGCAGCTTAGAGGCAGGGGGGATGGCCGAGCAGTACTTC. Translation gives CASSLEAGGMAEQYF. The rearrangement joins TRBV11-2 to TRBJ2-7; possibly TRBD1 for D (7 bases). The CDR3 runs to 15 residues. Trimming left V 0 bases short and J 6 bases short, with 15 bases between. CDR1 SGHAT and CDR2 FQNNGV come from the germline V gene.

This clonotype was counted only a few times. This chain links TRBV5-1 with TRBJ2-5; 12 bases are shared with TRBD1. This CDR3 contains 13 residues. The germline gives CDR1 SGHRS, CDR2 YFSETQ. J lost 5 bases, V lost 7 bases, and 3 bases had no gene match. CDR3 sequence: CASGTGGAETQYF. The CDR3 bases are TGCGCCAGCGGGACAGGGGGCGCCGAGACCCAGTACTTC.

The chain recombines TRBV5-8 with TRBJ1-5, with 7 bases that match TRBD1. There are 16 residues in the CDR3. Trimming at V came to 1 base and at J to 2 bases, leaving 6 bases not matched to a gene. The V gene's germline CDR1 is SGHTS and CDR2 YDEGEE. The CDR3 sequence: CASSLIATGGNQPQHF. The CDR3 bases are TGTGCCAGCAGCTTGATCGCAACAGGGGGCAATCAGCCCCAGCATTTT.

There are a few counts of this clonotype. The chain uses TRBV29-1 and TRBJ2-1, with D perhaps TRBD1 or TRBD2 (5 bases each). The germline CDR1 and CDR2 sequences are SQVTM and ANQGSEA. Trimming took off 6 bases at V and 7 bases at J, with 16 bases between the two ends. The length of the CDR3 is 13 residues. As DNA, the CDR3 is TGCAGCGTCCACCGGGACCAGAGAAATGAGCAGTTCTTC. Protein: CSVHRDQRNEQFF.

The CDR3 coding sequence is TGCGCCAGCAGCTCTACGGACAGGATTACCTACGAGCAGTACTTC. The encoded protein is CASSSTDRITYEQYF. The chain combines TRBV5-1 with TRBJ2-7; 7 nucleotides agree with TRBD1. This CDR3 has 15 residues. Per the germline V gene, CDR1 is SGHRS and CDR2 is YFSETQ. After removal of 3 bases from V and 2 bases from J, the junction contained 8 bases not matched to a gene.

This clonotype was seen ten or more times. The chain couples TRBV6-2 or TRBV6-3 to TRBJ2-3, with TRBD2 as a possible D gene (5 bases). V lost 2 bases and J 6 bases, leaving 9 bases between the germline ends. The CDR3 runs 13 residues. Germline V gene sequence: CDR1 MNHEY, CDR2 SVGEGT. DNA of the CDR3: TGTGCCAGCAGTTACCGATCGGGGGATACGCAGTATTTT. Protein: CASSYRSGDTQYF.

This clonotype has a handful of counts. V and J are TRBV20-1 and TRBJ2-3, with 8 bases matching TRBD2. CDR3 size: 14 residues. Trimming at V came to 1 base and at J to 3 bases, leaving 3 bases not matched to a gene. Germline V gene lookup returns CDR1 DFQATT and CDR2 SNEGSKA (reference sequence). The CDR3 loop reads CSARGSGTTDTQYF. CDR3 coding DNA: TGCAGTGCTAGAGGTAGCGGGACTACAGATACGCAGTATTTT.

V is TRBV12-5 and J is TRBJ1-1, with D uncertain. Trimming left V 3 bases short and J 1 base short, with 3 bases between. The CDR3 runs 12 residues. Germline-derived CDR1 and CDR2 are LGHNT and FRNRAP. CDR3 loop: CASGFGNTEAFF. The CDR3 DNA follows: TGTGCTAGTGGTTTTGGGAACACTGAAGCTTTCTTT. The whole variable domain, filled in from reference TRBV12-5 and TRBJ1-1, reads DARVTQTPRHKVTEMGQEVTMRCQPILGHNTVFWYRQTMMQGLELLAYFRNRAPLDDSGMPKDRFSAEMPDATLATLKIQPSEPRDSAVYFCASGFGNTEAFFGQGTRLTVV.

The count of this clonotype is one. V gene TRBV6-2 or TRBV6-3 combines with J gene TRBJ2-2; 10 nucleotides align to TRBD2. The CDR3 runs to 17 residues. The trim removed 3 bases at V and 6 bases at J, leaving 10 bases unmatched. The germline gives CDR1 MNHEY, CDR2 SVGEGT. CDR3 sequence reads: CASSYPSGRGYAGELFF. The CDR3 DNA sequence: TGTGCCAGCAGTTATCCTAGCGGGAGAGGGTACGCCGGGGAGCTGTTTTTT.

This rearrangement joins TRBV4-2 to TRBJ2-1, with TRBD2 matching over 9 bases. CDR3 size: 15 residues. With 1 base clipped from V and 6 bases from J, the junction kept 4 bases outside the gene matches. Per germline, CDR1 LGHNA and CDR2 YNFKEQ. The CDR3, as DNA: TGTGCCAGCAGCCAAGCCGGACTAGCGCTCAATGAGCAGTTCTTC. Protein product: CASSQAGLALNEQFF.

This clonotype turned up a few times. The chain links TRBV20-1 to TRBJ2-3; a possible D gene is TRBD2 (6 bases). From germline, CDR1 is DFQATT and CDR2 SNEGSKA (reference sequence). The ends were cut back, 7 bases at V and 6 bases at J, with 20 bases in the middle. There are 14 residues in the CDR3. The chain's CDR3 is CSVAGSRSLDTQYF. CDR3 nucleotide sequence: TGCAGTGTTGCGGGGAGTAGGTCTTTGGATACGCAGTATTTT.

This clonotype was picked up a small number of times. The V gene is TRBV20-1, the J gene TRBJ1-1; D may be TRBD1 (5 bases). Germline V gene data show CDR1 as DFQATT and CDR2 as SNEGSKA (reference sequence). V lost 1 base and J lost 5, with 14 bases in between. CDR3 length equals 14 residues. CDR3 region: CSARGGHLVTEAFF. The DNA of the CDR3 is TGCAGTGCTAGAGGAGGACACCTCGTGACTGAAGCTTTCTTT.

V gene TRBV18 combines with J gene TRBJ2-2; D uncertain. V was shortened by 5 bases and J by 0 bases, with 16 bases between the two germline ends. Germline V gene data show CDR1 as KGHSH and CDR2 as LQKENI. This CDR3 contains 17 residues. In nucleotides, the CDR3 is TGTGCCAGCTCATCCCGACCAATGGACCCGAACACCGGGGAGCTGTTTTTT. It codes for CASSSRPMDPNTGELFF.

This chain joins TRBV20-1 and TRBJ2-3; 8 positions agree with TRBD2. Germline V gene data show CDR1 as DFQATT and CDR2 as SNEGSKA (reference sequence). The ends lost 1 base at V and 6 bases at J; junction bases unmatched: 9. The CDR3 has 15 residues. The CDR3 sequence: CSARVRGGGLDTQYF. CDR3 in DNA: TGCAGTGCTAGAGTTCGGGGGGGAGGGTTGGATACGCAGTATTTT.

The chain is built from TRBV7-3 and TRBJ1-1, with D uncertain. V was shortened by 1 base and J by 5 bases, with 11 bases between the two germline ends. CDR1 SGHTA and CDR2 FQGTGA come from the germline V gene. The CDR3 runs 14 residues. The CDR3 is CASSLRGFGTEAFF. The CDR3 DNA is TGTGCCAGCAGCTTAAGAGGGTTTGGGACTGAAGCTTTCTTT.

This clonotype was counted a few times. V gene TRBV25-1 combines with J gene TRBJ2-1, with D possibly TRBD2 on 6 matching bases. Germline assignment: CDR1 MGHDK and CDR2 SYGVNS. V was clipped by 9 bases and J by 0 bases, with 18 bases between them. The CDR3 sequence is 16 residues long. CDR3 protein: CASESFGGPSYNEQFF. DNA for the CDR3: TGTGCCAGTGAAAGTTTCGGGGGACCCTCCTACAATGAGCAGTTCTTC.

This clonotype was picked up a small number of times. This CDR3 reads CASTKLTGVSYNEQFF. CDR3 DNA sequence: TGTGCCAGCACCAAACTAACGGGAGTCTCCTACAATGAGCAGTTCTTC. The gene calls are TRBV5-6 and TRBJ2-1; D is possibly TRBD2 (6 bases). The ends were cut back, 6 bases at V and 0 bases at J, with 16 bases in the middle. The CDR3 runs 16 residues. Germline V gives CDR1 SGHDT, CDR2 YYEEEE.

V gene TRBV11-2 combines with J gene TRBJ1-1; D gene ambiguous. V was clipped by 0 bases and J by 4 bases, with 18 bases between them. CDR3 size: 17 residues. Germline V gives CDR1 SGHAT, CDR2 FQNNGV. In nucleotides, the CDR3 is TGTGCCAGCAGCTTAGAAATTATTGGGGAAGGTGGCACTGAAGCTTTCTTT. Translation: CASSLEIIGEGGTEAFF. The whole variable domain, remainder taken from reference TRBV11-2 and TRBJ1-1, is EAGVAQSPRYKIIEKRQSVAFWCNPISGHATLYWYQQILGQGPKLLIQFQNNGVVDDSQLPKDRFSAERLKGVDSTLKIQPAKLEDSAVYLCASSLEIIGEGGTEAFFGQGTRLTVV.

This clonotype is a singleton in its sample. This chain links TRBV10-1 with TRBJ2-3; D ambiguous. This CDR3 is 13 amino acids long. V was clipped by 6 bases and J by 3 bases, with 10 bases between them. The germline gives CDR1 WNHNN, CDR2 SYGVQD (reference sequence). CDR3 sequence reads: CASREDGTDTQYF. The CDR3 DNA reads TGCGCCAGCAGGGAAGACGGGACAGATACGCAGTATTTT.

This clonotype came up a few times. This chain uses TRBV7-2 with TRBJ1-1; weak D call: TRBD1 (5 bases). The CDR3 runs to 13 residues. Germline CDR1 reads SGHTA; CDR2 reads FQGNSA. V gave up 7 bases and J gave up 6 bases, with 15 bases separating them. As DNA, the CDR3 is TGTGCCAGCACCCTAATAGCGGGGGCTGAAGCTTTCTTT. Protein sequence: CASTLIAGAEAFF. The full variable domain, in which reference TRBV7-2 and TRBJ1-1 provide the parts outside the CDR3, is GAGVSQSPSNKVTEKGKDVELRCDPISGHTALYWYRQSLGQGLEFLIYFQGNSAPDKSGLPSDRFSAERTGGSVSTLTIQRTQQEDSAVYLCASTLIAGAEAFFGQGTRLTVV.

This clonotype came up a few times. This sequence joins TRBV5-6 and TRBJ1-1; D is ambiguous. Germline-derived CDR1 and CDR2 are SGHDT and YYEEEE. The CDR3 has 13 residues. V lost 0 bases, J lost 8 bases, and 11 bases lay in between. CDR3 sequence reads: CASSLDWQQEAFF. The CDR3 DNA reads TGTGCCAGCAGCTTGGATTGGCAGCAAGAAGCTTTCTTT. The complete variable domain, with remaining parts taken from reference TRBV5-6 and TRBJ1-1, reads DAGVTQSPTHLIKTRGQQVTLRCSPKSGHDTVSWYQQALGQGPQFIFQYYEEEERQRGNFPDRFSGHQFPNYSSELNVNALLLGDSALYLCASSLDWQQEAFFGQGTRLTVV.